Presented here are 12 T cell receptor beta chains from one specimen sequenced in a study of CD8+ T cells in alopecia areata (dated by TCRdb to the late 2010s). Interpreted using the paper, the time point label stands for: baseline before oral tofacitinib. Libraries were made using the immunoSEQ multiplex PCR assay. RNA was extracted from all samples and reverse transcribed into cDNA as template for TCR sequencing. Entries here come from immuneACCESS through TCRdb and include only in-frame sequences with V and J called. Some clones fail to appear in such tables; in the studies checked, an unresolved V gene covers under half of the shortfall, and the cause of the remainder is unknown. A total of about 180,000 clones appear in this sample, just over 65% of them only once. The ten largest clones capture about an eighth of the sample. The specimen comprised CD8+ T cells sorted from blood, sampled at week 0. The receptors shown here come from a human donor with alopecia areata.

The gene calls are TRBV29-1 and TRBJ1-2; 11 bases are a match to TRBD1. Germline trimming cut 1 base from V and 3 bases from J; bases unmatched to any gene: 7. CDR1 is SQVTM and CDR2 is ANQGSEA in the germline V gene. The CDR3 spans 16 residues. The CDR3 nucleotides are TGCAGCGTTGAAGGCTCGGGACAGGGGGGGGACTATGGCTACACCTTC. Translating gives CSVEGSGQGGDYGYTF.

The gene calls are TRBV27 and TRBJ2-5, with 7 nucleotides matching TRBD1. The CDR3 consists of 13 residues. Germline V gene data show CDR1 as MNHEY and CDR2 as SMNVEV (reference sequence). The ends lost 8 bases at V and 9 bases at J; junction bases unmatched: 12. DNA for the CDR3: TGTGCCAGCTCGAGACAGGGCCGATTGGCCCAGTACTTC. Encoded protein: CASSRQGRLAQYF.

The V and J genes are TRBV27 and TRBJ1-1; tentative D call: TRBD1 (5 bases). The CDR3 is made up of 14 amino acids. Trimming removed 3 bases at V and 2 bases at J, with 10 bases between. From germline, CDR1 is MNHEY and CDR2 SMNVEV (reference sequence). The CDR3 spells CASSLDTPNTEAFF. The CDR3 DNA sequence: TGTGCCAGCAGTTTGGACACTCCCAACACTGAAGCTTTCTTT.

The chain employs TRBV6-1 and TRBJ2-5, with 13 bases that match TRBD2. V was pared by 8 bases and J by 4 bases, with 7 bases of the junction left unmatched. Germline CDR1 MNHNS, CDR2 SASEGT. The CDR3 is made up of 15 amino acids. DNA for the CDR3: TGTGCCAGCGCAACTAGCGGGGGGGCAGGAGAGACCCAGTACTTC. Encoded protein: CASATSGGAGETQYF.

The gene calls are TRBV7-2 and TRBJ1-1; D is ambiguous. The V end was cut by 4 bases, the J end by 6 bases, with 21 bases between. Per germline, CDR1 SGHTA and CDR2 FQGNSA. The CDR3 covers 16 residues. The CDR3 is CASSSPRRSNAAEAFF. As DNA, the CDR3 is TGTGCCAGCAGCTCACCCAGGAGGTCCAATGCGGCTGAAGCTTTCTTT.

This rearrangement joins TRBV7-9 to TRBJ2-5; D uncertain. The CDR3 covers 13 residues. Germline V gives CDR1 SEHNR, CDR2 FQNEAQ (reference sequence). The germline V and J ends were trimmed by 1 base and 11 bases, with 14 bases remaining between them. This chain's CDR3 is CASSLVGQERQYF. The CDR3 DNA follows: TGTGCCAGCAGCTTAGTCGGGCAGGAGCGTCAGTACTTC. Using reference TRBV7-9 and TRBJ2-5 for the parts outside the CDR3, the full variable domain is DTGVSQNPRHKITKRGQNVTFRCDPISEHNRLYWYRQTLGQGPEFLTYFQNEAQLEKSRLLSDRFSAERPKGSFSTLEIQRTEQGDSAMYLCASSLVGQERQYFGPGTRLLVL.

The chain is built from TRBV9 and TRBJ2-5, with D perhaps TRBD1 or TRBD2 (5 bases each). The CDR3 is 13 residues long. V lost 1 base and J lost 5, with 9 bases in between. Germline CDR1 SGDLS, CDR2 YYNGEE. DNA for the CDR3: TGTGCCAGCAGCGTATGGGACCGGGAGACCCAGTACTTC. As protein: CASSVWDRETQYF.

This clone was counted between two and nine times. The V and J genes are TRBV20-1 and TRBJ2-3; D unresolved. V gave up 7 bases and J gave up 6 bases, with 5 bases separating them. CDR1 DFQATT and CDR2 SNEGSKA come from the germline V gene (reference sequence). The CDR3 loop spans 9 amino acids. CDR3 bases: TGCAGTGAGAGGGATACGCAGTATTTT. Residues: CSERDTQYF.

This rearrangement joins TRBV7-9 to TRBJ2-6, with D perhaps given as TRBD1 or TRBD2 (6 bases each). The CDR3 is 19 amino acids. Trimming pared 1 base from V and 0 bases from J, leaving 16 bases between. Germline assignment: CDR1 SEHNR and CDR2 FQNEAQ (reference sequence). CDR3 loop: CASSLGRDTVVSGANVLTF. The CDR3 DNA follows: TGTGCCAGCAGCTTAGGGAGGGACACTGTCGTCTCTGGGGCCAACGTCCTGACTTTC.

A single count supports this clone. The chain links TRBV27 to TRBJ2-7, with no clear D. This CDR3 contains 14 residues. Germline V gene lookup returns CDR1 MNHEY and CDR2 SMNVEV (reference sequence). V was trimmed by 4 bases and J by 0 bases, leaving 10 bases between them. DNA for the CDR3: TGTGCCAGCAGTTCGCGCCCTAGCTCCTACGAGCAGTACTTC. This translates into CASSSRPSSYEQYF.

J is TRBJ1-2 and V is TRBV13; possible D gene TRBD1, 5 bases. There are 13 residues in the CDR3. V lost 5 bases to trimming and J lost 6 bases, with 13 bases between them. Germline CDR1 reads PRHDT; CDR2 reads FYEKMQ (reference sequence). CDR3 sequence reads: CASSPGRGNGYTF. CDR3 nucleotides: TGTGCCAGCAGCCCCGGTAGGGGAAATGGCTACACCTTC.

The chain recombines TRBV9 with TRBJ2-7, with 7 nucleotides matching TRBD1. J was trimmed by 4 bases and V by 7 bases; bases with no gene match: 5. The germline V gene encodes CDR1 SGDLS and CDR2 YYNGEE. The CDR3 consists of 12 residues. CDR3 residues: CASQGESYEQYF. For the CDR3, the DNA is TGTGCCAGCCAGGGGGAGAGTTACGAGCAGTACTTC.